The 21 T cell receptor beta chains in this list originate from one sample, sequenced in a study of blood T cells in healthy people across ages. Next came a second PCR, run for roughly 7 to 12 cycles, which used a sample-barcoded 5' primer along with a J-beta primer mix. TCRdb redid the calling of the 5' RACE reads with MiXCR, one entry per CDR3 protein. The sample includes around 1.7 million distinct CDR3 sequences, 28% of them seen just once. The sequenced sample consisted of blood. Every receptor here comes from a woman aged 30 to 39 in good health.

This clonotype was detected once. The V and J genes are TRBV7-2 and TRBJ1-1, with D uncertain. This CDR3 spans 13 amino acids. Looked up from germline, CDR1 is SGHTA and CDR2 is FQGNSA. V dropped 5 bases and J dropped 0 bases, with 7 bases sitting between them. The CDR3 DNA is TGTGCCAGCAGCACACGGATGAACACTGAAGCTTTCTTT. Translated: CASSTRMNTEAFF.

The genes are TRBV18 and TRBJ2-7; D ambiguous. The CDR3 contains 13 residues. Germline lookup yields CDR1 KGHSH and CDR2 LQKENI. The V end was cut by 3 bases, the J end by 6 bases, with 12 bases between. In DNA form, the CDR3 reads TGTGCCAGCTCACCCCAAGGGAACCCCGAGCAGTACTTC. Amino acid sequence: CASSPQGNPEQYF.

In nucleotides, the CDR3 is TGTGCCAGCAGCCTAGTCAGGGAGCAGAGATTCCAGCCCCAGCATTTT. Its protein product is CASSLVREQRFQPQHF. The V gene is TRBV21-1, the J gene TRBJ1-5. TRBV21-1 is designated a pseudogene. The CDR3 spans 16 residues.

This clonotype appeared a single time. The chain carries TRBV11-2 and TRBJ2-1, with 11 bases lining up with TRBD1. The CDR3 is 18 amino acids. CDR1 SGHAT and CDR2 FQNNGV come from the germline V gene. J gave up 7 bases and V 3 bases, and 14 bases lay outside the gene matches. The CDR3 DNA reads TGTGCCAGCAGCTTGGAACGGGGGACAGGGGGAACAAGAAATGAGCAGTTCTTC. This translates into CASSLERGTGGTRNEQFF.

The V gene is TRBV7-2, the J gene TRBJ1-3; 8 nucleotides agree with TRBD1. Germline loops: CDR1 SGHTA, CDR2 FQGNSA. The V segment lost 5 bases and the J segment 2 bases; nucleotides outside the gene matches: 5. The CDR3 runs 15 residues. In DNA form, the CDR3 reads TGTGCCAGCAGCCGGACAGGGAGTCCTGGAAACACCATATATTTT. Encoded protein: CASSRTGSPGNTIYF.

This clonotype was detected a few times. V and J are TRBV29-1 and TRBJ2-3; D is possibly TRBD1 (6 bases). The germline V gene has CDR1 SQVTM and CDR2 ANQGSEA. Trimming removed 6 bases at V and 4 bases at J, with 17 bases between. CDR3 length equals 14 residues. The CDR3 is CSVLTGPSPDTQYF. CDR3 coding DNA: TGCAGCGTCCTGACAGGACCCTCCCCAGATACGCAGTATTTT.

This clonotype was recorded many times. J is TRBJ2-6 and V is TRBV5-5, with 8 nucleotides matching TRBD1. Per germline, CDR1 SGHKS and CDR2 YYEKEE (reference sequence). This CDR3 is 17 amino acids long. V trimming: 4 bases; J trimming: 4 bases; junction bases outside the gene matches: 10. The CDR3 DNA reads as TGTGCCAGCAGCCTAACCCGGACAGGGCGCGGGGCCAACGTCCTGACTTTC. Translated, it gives CASSLTRTGRGANVLTF.

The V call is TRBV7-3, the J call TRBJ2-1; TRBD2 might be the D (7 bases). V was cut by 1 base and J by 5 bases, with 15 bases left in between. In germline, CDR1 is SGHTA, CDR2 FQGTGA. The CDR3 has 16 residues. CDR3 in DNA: TGTGCCAGCAGCTTAAGGGGGGGCCTTGTCCACAATGAGCAGTTCTTC. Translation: CASSLRGGLVHNEQFF.

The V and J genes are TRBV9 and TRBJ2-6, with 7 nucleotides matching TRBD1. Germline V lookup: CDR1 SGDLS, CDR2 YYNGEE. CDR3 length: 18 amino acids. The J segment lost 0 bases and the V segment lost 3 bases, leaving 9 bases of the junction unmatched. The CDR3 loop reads CASSGWDSKPSGANVLTF. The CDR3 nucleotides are TGTGCCAGCAGCGGATGGGACAGCAAACCCTCTGGGGCCAACGTCCTGACTTTC.

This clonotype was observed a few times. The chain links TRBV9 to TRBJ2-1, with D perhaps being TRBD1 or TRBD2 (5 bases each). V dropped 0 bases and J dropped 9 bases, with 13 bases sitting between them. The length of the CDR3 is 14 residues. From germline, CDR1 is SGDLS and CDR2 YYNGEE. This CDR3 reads CASSVVGLATEQFF. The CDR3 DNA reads TGTGCCAGCAGCGTAGTGGGGCTAGCAACTGAGCAGTTCTTC.

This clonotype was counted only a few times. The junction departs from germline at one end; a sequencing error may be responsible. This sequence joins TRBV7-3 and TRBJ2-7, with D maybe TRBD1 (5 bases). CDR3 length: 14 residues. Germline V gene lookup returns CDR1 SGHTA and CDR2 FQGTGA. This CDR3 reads CASGLGAGSYEQYF. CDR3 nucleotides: TGTGCCAGCGGCTTAGGGGCCGGATCCTACGAGCAGTACTTC.

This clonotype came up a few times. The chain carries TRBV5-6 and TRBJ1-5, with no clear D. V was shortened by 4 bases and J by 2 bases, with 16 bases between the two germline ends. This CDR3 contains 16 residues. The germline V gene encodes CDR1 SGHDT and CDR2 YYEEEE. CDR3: CASSLRVRSGNQPQHF. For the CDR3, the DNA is TGTGCCAGCAGCCTCCGGGTCCGATCGGGCAATCAGCCCCAGCATTTT.

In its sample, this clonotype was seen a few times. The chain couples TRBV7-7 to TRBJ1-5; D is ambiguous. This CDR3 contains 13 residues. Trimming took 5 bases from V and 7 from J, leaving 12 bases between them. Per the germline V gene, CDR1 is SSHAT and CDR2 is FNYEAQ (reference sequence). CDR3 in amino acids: CASSLDVGQPQHF. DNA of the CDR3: TGTGCCAGCAGCCTTGATGTTGGGCAGCCCCAGCATTTT.

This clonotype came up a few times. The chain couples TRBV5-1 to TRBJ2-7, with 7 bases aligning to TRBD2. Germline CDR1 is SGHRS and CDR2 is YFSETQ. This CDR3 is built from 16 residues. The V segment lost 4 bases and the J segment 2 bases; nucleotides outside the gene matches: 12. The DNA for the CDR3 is TGCGCCAGCAGCCCGCCGGGGGGTAGCGGTCCCTACGAGCAGTACTTC. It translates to CASSPPGGSGPYEQYF.

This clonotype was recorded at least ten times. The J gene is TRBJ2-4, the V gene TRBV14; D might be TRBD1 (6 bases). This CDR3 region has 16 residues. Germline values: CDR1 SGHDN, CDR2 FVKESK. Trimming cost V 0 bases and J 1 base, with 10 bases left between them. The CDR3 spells CASSQDAGVAKNIQYF. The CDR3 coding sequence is TGTGCCAGCAGCCAAGATGCAGGGGTTGCCAAAAACATTCAGTACTTC.

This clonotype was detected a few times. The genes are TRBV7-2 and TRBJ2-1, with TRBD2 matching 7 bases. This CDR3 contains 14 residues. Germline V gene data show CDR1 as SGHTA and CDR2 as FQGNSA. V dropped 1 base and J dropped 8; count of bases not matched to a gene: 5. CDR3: CTSSLEGLTYEQFF. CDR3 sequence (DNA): TGTACCAGCAGCTTAGAGGGACTAACGTATGAGCAGTTCTTC. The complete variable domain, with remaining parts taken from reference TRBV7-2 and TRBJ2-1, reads GAGVSQSPSNKVTEKGKDVELRCDPISGHTALYWYRQSLGQGLEFLIYFQGNSAPDKSGLPSDRFSAERTGGSVSTLTIQRTQQEDSAVYLCTSSLEGLTYEQFFGPGTRLTVL.

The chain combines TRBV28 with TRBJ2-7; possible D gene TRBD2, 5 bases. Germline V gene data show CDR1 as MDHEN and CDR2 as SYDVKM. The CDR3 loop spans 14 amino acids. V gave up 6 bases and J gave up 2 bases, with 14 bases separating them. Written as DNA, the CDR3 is TGTGCCAGCAGGACAAGGAGAGGGACCTACGAGCAGTACTTC. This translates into CASRTRRGTYEQYF.

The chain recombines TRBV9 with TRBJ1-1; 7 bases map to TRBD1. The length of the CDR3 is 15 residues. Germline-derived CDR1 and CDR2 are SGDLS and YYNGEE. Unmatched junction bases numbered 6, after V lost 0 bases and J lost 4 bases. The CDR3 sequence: CASSVVTGQFTEAFF. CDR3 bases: TGTGCCAGCAGCGTAGTAACGGGACAGTTCACTGAAGCTTTCTTT.

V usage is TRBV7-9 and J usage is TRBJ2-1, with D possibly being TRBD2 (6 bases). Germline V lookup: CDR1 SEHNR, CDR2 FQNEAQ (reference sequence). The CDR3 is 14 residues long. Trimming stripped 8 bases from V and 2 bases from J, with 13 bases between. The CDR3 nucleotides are TGTGCCAGCGGCGCGGTAGCGGCCTACAATGAGCAGTTCTTC. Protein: CASGAVAAYNEQFF.

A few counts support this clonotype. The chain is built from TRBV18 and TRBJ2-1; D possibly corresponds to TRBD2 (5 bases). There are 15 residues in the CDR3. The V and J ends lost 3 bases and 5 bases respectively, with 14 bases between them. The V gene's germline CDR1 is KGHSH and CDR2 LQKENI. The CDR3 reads CASSPGVSANNEQFF. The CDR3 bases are TGTGCCAGCTCACCGGGCGTTAGCGCTAACAATGAGCAGTTCTTC.

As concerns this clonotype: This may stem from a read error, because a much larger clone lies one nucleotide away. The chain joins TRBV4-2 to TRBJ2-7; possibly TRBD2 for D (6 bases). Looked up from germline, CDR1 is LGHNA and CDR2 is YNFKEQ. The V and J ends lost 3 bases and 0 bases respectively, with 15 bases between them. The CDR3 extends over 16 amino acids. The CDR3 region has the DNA TGTGCCAGCAGCCAGAGTTTAGCGGAGAACTCCTACGAGCAGTACGTC. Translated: CASSQSLAENSYEQYV.